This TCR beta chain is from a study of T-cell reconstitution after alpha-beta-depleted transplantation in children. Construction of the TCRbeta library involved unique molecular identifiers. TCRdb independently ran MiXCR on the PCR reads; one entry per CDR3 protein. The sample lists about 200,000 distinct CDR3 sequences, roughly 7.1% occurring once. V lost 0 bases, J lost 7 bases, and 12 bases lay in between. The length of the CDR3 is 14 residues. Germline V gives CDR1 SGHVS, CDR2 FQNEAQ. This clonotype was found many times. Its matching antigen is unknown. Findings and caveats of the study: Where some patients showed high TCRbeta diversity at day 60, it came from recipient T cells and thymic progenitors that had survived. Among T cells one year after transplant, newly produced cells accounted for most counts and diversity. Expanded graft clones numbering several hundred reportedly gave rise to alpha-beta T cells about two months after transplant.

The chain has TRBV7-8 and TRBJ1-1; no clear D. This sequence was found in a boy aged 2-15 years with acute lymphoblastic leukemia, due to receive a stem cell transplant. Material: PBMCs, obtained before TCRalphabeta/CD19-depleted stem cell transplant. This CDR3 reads CASSLAAVLGEAFF. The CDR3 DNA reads TGTGCCAGCAGCTTAGCGGCCGTTCTGGGTGAAGCTTTCTTT.